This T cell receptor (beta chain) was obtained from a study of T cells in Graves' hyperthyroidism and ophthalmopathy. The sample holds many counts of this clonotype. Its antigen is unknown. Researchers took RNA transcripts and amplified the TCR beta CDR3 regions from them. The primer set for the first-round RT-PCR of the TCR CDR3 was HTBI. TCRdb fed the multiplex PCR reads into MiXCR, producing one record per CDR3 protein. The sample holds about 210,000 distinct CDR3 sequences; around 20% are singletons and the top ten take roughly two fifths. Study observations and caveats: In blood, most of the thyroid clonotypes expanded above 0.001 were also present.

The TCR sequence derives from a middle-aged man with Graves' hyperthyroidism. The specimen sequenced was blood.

CDR3 coding DNA: TGTGCCTGGAGTGGTCGGGGGCCGGCTGAAGCTTTCTTT. Protein: CAWSGRGPAEAFF. The chain joins TRBV30 to TRBJ1-1, with D possibly being TRBD1 (6 bases). The CDR3 loop spans 13 amino acids. V was trimmed by 1 base and J by 6 bases, leaving 12 bases between them. Per germline, CDR1 GTSNPN and CDR2 SVGIG (reference sequence). The full variable domain, with the rest looked up from reference TRBV30 and TRBJ1-1, is SQTIHQWPATLVQPVGSPLSLECTVEGTSNPNLYWYRQAAGRGLQLLFYSVGIGQISSEVPQNLSASRPQDRQFILSSKKLLLSDSGFYLCAWSGRGPAEAFFGQGTRLTVV.